This TCR beta chain was identified during a study of blood T cell repertoires in COVID-19. About the research overall: Spain, Italy and the United States supplied samples that represented acute and convalescent COVID-19. PBMCs, B-cell-depleted T cells, or T cells were the source of the cDNA or gDNA that made up the material.

Per the authors' pipeline: Amplification of reference gene primers was used by the study to estimate nucleated cell counts. Here immunoSEQ multiplex PCR was the method, and the copy in TCRdb shows in-frame clones only, minus some. V and J calls and clone size are as listed in that table; D and trimming were resolved from the DNA. The repertoire holds 65,000 to 90,000 clones, with more than 75% as singletons. From germline, CDR1 is SGDLS and CDR2 YYNGEE. The CDR3 extends over 15 amino acids. Trimming removed 0 bases from V and 8 bases from J, with 17 bases in between. V and J are TRBV9 and TRBJ1-2; a weak D match, TRBD1 (5 bases). The sequence derives from a human donor in a cohort sampled during active COVID-19. The sample taken for sequencing was peripheral blood. CDR3 loop: CASSVARGDLDGYTF. The CDR3 DNA sequence: TGTGCCAGCAGCGTAGCCCGGGGGGATTTGGACGGCTACACCTTC.